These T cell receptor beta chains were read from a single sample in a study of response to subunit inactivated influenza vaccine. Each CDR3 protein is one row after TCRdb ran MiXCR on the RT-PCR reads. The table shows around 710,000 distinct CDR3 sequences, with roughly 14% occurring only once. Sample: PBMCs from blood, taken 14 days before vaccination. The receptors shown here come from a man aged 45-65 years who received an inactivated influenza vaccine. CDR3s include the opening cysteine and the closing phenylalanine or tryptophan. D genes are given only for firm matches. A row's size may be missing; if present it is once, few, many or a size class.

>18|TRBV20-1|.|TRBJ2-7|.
CSARAGLRGPDVSYEQYF
TGCAGTGCTAGAGCTGGGCTGCGGGGGCCTGACGTGTCCTACGAGCAGTACTTC
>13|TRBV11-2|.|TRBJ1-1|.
CASSLSIETGAFF
TGTGCCAGCAGCTTATCCATCGAGACGGGGGCTTTCTTT
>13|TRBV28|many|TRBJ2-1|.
CASSLSRVNEQFF
TGTGCCAGCAGTTTAAGTCGCGTAAATGAGCAGTTCTTC
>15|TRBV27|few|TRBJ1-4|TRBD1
CASRREGQGGEKLFF
TGTGCCAGCAGAAGGGAGGGACAGGGGGGAGAAAAACTGTTTTTT
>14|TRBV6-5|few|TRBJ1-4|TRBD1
CASSYGPGQGELFF
TGTGCCAGCAGTTACGGTCCGGGACAGGGGGAACTGTTTTTT
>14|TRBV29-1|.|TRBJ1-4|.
CSVEVVRGNEKLFF
TGCAGCGTTGAAGTGGTCAGGGGTAATGAAAAACTGTTTTTT
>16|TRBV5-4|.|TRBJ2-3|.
CASSSGPWGGTDTQYF
TGTGCCAGCAGCTCGGGACCGTGGGGTGGCACAGATACGCAGTATTTT
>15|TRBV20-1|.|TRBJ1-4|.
CSARDADRWGEKLFF
TGCAGTGCTAGAGACGCGGACCGTTGGGGAGAAAAACTGTTTTTT
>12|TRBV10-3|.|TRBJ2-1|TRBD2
CATGLAVDEQFF
TGTGCCACCGGACTAGCGGTCGATGAGCAGTTCTTC
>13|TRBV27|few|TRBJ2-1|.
CASSLSTRSEQFF
TGTGCCAGCAGTTTATCGACTAGATCAGAGCAGTTCTTC
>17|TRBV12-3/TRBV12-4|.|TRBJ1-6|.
CASSLASTVKAVGPLHF
TGTGCCAGCAGTTTAGCCTCGACAGTTAAGGCGGTGGGACCCCTCCACTTT
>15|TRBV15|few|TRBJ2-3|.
CATSREQISTDTQYF
TGTGCCACCAGCAGAGAACAGATAAGCACAGATACGCAGTATTTT
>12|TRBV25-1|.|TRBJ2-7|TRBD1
CASRTGLYEQYF
TGTGCCAGCAGGACAGGGCTTTACGAGCAGTACTTC
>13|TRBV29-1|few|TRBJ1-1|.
CSGTGGQNTEAFF
TGCAGCGGGACTGGGGGGCAGAACACTGAAGCTTTCTTT
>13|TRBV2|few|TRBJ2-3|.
CASRTQGSDTQYF
TGTGCCAGCAGAACCCAGGGTTCAGATACGCAGTATTTT
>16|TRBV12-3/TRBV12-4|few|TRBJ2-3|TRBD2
CASSPTSVPSTDTQYF
TGTGCCAGCAGCCCTACTAGCGTTCCTAGCACAGATACGCAGTATTTT
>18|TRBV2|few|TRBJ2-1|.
CASSGPGQGTDSYNEQFF
TGTGCCAGCAGTGGGCCCGGGCAGGGGACGGACTCCTACAATGAGCAGTTCTTC
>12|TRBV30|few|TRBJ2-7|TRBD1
CAWNGRGYEQYF
TGTGCCTGGAATGGCAGGGGGTACGAGCAGTACTTC
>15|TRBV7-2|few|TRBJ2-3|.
CASSLQRAGTDTQYF
TGTGCCAGCAGCTTACAGCGGGCGGGGACAGATACGCAGTATTTT
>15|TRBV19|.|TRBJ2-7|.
CASSSSRSLSYEQYF
TGTGCCAGTAGTTCATCCAGGAGCCTCTCCTACGAGCAGTACTTC
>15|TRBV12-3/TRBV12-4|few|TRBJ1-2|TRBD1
CASSFRTGGGYGYTF
TGTGCCAGCAGTTTCCGGACAGGGGGCGGTTATGGCTACACCTTC
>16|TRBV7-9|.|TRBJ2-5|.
CASSFLSSAGQETQYF
TGTGCCAGCAGCTTTCTCAGCTCGGCAGGTCAAGAGACCCAGTACTTC
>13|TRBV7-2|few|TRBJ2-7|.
CASRGVQPYEQYF
TGTGCCAGCAGGGGTGTTCAACCCTACGAGCAGTACTTC
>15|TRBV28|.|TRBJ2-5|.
CASSFARKGKETQYF
TGTGCCAGCAGTTTCGCGAGAAAGGGCAAAGAGACCCAGTACTTC